Listed below are T cell receptor beta chains from one sample, sequenced in a study of Ad26.COV2.S vaccination and SARS-CoV-2 variants. The table came from immunoSEQ multiplex PCR; TCRdb's copy has only in-frame clones and leaves some out. The repertoire holds roughly 300,000 clones, 75% to 90% seen once, with roughly 10% in the top ten. Material: peripheral blood, obtained in a trial of Ad26.COV2.S vaccine versus placebo. These receptors were obtained from a person aged 18-60 years who received the Ad26.COV2.S COVID-19 vaccine or a placebo. The conserved cysteine and the conserved F or W are not part of the CDR3 here.

cdr3_aa	v_call	j_call
ASSSVLAGGFYEQY	TRBV27	TRBJ2-7
ASSLGGLGETQY	TRBV28	TRBJ2-5
ASSLNSGQVVREQY	TRBV11-1	TRBJ2-7
ASSGTSGPLPYNEQF	TRBV9	TRBJ2-1
ASSPQGRRGAYEQY	TRBV18	TRBJ2-7
ACSGQGVHEQY	TRBV7-2	TRBJ2-7
ASSQYQETQY	TRBV6-2/TRBV6-3	TRBJ2-5
ASSLAPLGTGELF	TRBV5-1	TRBJ2-2
ASSLDGANNYGYT	TRBV27	TRBJ1-2
ASSPQLAGVPVDTQY	TRBV18	TRBJ2-3
ASSFGGRAKNIQY	TRBV7-2	TRBJ2-4
ASSVRTPAEPLGQPQH	TRBV5-5	TRBJ1-5
ASSLLTGGNTGELF	TRBV28	TRBJ2-2
ASRLTGGPYEQY	TRBV19	TRBJ2-7
ASSPGTGGGNTEAF	TRBV27	TRBJ1-1
ASSQGLASGNEKLF	TRBV4-3	TRBJ1-4
ASSQDTRGNYGYT	TRBV3-1/TRBV3-2	TRBJ1-2
ASSLDSRGEQF	TRBV7-2	TRBJ2-1
ASSPMLAGLYEQY	TRBV11-2	TRBJ2-7
ASSKSGRGSGANVLT	TRBV2	TRBJ2-6
ASSQAGDMRAF	TRBV4-3	TRBJ1-1
ASSLGGQPNEKLF	TRBV5-8	TRBJ1-4
ASSIQGDTQY	TRBV19	TRBJ2-3
ASSLFSGVPYEQY	TRBV11-3	TRBJ2-7
ASSGLATDTQY	TRBV4-1	TRBJ2-3
ASSLLAGNYEQY	TRBV6-2/TRBV6-3	TRBJ2-7
ATSRPGLTDTQY	TRBV24-1	TRBJ2-3
ASSSPQGRREKLF	TRBV23-1	TRBJ1-4
ATSRQSNQPQH	TRBV24-1	TRBJ1-5
ASRLFRDGYGYT	TRBV5-5	TRBJ1-2
ASSHTSGQETQY	TRBV4-3	TRBJ2-5
ASSSTPFTDTQY	TRBV7-2	TRBJ2-3
ASSPGTSLHPYEQY	TRBV6-2/TRBV6-3	TRBJ2-7
ASSQEWTTGIGSGNTIY	TRBV4-1	TRBJ1-3
ASSRWAYEATEAF	TRBV4-1	TRBJ1-1
ASSQGQGAYGYT	TRBV4-3	TRBJ1-2
ASSQGGPDQHIQY	TRBV4-2	TRBJ2-4
ASRGFGRGTDTQY	TRBV11-2	TRBJ2-3
SASRGQGNQPQH	TRBV20-1	TRBJ1-5
ASRETGLNQPQH	TRBV25-1	TRBJ1-5
ASSSSDDYEQY	TRBV6-2/TRBV6-3	TRBJ2-7
AISGPLAGGQRGTQY	TRBV10-3	TRBJ2-3
ASSFSPRANSNQPQH	TRBV5-6	TRBJ1-5
ASSLGQNTGELF	TRBV7-2	TRBJ2-2
ASSTWSSGANVLT	TRBV9	TRBJ2-6
ASTGTEGNEQF	TRBV7-9	TRBJ2-1
ASSVGGGINGELF	TRBV9	TRBJ2-2
ASSDQGSTEAF	TRBV2	TRBJ1-1
ASSLALGQGYEQY	TRBV7-6	TRBJ2-7
AISEFNYGYT	TRBV10-3	TRBJ1-2
ASSPTSASSSDTQY	TRBV7-2	TRBJ2-3
ASSRPGQANTEAF	TRBV4-1	TRBJ1-1